The clone carrying this TCR beta chain occurred a few times. Its antigen is still unknown. These data are taken from a study of CD8+CD57+ T cells in acquired aplastic anemia. Turning to the study itself: Average DNA yield from sorted CD4+ and CD8+ cells was roughly 3 ug. Researchers reported that healthy donors averaged about 9.8 million reads for CD4+ cells. Study findings and constraints: Common to patients and controls were about 31 CD8+ CDR3 sequences. Between the patient and control groups, CD8+ Simpson's diversity did not differ significantly.

The germline V and J ends were trimmed by 3 bases and 1 base, with 12 bases remaining between them. CDR1 and CDR2 (germline): LNHNV, YYDKDF (reference sequence). CDR3 length equals 15 residues. Genomic DNA constituted the template upon which TCR beta VDJ and CDR3 profiling was performed. TCRdb re-derived calls from the reads in MiXCR, one entry per CDR3 protein. The sample holds roughly 81,000 distinct CDR3 sequences; under 50% are singletons and the top ten take 65% to 70%. Sample: sorted CD4+, CD8+, or CD8+CD57+ T cells (not recorded which) from PBMCs. This receptor was taken from a human donor in good health, serving as a control. The chain joins TRBV15 to TRBJ1-1; no clear D. The chain's CDR3 is CATSRALGANTEAFF. CDR3 nucleotide sequence: TGTGCCACCAGCAGGGCACTTGGAGCGAACACTGAAGCTTTCTTT.